The clone carrying this T cell receptor beta chain is a singleton in its sample. Its target is unknown. One end of the junction is discordant with germline, which a read error may explain. The genomic DNA TCR beta CDR3 region underwent two rounds of multiplex PCR. Primers targeting each individual TRBV and TRBJ gene were applied in first-round PCR. TCRdb itself ran the multiplex PCR reads through MiXCR, one entry per CDR3 protein. The profile shows approximately 20,000 distinct CDR3 sequences, about a quarter of them singletons. The sample originates from a study of prognosis after radiotherapy for stage I lung cancer. Collection of peripheral blood, in a volume of roughly 6 milliliters, was performed at each of two time points. Looked up from germline, CDR1 is LNHDA and CDR2 is SQIVND (reference sequence). The CDR3 sequence is 15 residues long. Study observations and caveats: Shannon entropy (measured after stereotactic body radiation therapy) was lower in patients who went on to develop distant metastases.

The source of this sequence is a donor at least 50 years old with non-small cell lung cancer. Sequenced material: PBMCs, taken before or after stereotactic body radiation therapy (not recorded which). The chain combines TRBV19 with TRBJ1-5; 10 bases are shared with TRBD1. CDR3 bases: TGTGCCAGTGCGACAGGGGGCGGGGGCAATCAGCCCCACCATTTT. Its protein is CASATGGGGNQPHHF. The full variable domain, rest sourced from reference TRBV19 and TRBJ1-5, is DGGITQSPKYLFRKEGQNVTLSCEQNLNHDAMYWYRQDPGQGLRLIYYSQIVNDFQKGDIAEGYSVSREKKESFPLTVTSAQKNPTAFYLCASATGGGGNQPHHFGDGTRLSIL.